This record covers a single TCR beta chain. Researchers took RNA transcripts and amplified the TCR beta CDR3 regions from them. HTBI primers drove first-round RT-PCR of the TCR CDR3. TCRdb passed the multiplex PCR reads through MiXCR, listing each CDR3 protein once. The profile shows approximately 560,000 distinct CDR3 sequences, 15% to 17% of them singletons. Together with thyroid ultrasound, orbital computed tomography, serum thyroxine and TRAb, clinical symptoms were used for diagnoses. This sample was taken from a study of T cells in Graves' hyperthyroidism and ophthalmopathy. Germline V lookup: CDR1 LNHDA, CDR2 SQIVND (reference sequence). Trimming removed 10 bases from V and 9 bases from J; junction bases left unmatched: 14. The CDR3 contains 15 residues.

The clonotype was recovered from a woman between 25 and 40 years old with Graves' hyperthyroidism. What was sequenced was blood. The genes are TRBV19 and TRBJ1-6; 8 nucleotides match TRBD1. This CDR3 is CATTGGDRWGSPLHF. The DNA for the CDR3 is TGTGCCACCACAGGCGGGGACAGGTGGGGTTCACCCCTCCACTTT.